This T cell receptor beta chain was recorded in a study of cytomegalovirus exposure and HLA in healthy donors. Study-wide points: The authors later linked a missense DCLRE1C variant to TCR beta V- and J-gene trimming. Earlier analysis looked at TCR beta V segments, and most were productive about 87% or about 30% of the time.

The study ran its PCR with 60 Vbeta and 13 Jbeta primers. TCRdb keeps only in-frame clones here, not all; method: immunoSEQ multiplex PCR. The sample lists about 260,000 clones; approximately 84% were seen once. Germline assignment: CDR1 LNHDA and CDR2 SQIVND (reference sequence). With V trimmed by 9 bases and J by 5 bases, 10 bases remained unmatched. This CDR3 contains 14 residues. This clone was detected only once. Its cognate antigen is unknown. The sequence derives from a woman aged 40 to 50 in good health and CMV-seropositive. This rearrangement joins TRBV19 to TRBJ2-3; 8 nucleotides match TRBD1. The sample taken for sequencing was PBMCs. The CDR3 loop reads CASRSGGTGDTQYF. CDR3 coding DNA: TGTGCCAGCCGATCAGGGGGCACCGGAGATACGCAGTATTTT.